The clone carrying this T cell receptor beta chain was observed many times. Its antigen is not known. This CDR3 spans 15 amino acids. The V gene's germline CDR1 is MNHNS and CDR2 SASEGT. The V gene lost 2 bases and the J gene lost 0 bases, with 10 bases spanning the gap. MiXCR was run by TCRdb on the reads, yielding one entry per CDR3 protein. Here the sample spans 200,000 to 300,000 distinct CDR3 sequences, roughly 15% being singletons. This entry comes from a study of T cell repertoires in cytomegalovirus infection. At the level of the study: Public TCR beta signature analysis indicated the presence of both CMV infection and matching HLA type.

Regarding the study as a whole: Using cumulative public TCR beta family frequency, the authors identified those who carried CMV together with the relevant HLA.

This receptor was taken from a human donor in good health (CMV status not recorded). Some clones in this sample may be carry-over from other donors' samples. This chain joins TRBV6-1 and TRBJ1-1, with D unclear. The sequencing sample was made of PBMCs. CDR3 residues: CASSEFGPLNTEAFF. CDR3 DNA sequence: TGTGCCAGCAGTGAATTTGGACCGTTGAACACTGAAGCTTTCTTT.